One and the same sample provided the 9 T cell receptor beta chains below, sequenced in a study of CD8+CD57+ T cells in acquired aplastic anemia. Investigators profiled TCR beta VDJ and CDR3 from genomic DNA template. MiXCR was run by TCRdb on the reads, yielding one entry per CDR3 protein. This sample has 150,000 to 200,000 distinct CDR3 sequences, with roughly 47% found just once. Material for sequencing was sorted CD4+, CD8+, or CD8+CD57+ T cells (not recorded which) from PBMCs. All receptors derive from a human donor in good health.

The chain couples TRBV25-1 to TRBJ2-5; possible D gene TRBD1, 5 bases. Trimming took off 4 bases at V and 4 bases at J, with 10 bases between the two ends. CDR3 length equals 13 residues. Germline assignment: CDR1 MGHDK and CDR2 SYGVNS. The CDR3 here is CASSGLQVETQYF. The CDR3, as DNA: TGTGCCAGCAGTGGGCTACAGGTAGAGACCCAGTACTTC.

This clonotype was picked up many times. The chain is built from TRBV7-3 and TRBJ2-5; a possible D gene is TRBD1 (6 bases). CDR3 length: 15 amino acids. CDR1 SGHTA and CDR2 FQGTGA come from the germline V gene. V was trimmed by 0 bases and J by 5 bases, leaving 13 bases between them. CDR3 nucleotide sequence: TGTGCCAGCAGCTTAACTCAGGGGTTGTTGGAGACCCAGTACTTC. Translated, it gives CASSLTQGLLETQYF.

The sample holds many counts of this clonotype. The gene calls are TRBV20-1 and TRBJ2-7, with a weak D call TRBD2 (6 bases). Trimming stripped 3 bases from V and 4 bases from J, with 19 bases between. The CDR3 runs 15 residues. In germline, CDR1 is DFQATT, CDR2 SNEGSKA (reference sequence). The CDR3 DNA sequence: TGCAGTGCTAGGCCCACGGGGGACCCATCTTACGAGCAGTACTTC. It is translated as CSARPTGDPSYEQYF.

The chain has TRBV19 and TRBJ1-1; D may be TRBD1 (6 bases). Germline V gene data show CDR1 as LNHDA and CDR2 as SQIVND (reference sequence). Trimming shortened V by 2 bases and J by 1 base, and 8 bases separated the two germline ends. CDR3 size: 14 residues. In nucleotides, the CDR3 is TGTGCCAGTAGTATACGGGACACGAACACTGAAGCTTTCTTT. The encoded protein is CASSIRDTNTEAFF.

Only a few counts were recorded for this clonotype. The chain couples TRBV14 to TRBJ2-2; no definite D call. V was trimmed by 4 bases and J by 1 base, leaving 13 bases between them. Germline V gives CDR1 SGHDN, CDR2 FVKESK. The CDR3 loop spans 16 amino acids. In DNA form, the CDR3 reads TGTGCCAGCAGCCCCCGGGTCAAATTGAACACCGGGGAGCTGTTTTTT. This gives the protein CASSPRVKLNTGELFF.

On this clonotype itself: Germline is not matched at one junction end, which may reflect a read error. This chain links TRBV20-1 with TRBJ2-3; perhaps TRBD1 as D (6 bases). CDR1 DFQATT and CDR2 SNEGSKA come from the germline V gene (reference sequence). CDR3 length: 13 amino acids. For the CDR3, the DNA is TGCAGTGTTAGAGATGAGGGGGCAGATACGCAGTATTTT. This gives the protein CSVRDEGADTQYF.

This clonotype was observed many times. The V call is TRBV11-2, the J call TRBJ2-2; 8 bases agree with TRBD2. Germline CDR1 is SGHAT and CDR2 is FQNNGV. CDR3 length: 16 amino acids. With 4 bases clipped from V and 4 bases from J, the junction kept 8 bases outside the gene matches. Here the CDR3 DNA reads TGTGCCAGCAGCTCCCGGGGGGGGTCACTCACCGGGGAGCTGTTTTTT. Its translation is CASSSRGGSLTGELFF.

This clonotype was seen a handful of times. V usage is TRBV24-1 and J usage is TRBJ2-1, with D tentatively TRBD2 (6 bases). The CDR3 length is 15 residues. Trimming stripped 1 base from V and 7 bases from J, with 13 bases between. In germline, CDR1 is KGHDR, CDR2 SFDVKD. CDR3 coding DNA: TGTGCCACCAGTGATTTCACGGGAGAGAGGAATGAGCAGTTCTTC. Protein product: CATSDFTGERNEQFF.

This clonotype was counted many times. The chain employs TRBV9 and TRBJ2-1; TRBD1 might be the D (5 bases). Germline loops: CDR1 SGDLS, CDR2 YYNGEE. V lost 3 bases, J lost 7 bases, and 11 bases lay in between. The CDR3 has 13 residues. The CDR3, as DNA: TGTGCCAGCAGCGAGGGGCCAAAAAATGAGCAGTTCTTC. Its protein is CASSEGPKNEQFF.